A single sample gave rise to the 12 T cell receptor beta chains below, sequenced in a study of blood T cell repertoires in COVID-19. Clones were read by immunoSEQ multiplex PCR, and TCRdb kept only the in-frame ones, dropping some. Of about 97,000 clones listed, approximately 84% are singletons. Sequenced: peripheral blood. The receptors come from a human donor in a cohort sampled during active COVID-19.

The chain has TRBV19 and TRBJ1-2; a possible D gene is TRBD1 (5 bases). Germline V gives CDR1 LNHDA, CDR2 SQIVND (reference sequence). The CDR3 length is 15 residues. The V end was cut by 8 bases, the J end by 5 bases, with 21 bases between. The DNA of the CDR3 is TGTGCCAGTGAAGAAAGAACAGGAGAACCGTATGGCTACACCTTC. This codes for CASEERTGEPYGYTF.

This chain links TRBV4-2 with TRBJ1-4, with D maybe TRBD1 (5 bases). Germline lookup yields CDR1 LGHNA and CDR2 YNFKEQ. V was trimmed by 3 bases and J by 3 bases, leaving 14 bases between them. CDR3 length equals 16 residues. CDR3 region: CASSQQSQGANEKLFF. The CDR3 DNA reads TGTGCCAGCAGCCAGCAATCCCAGGGTGCTAATGAAAAACTGTTTTTT.

This chain links TRBV25-1 with TRBJ2-7, with TRBD1 matching over 8 bases. Looked up from germline, CDR1 is MGHDK and CDR2 is SYGVNS. CDR3 length: 15 amino acids. J was trimmed by 0 bases and V by 4 bases; bases with no gene match: 5. The CDR3 loop reads CASSGRQGLSYEQYF. The CDR3 bases are TGTGCCAGCAGTGGCAGACAGGGGCTCTCCTACGAGCAGTACTTC.

The gene calls are TRBV5-4 and TRBJ2-5; 13 nucleotides align to TRBD2. Losses at the gene ends were 0 bases for V and 7 bases for J; bases not matched to a gene: 3. The CDR3 is 15 amino acids. Per the germline V gene, CDR1 is SGHNT and CDR2 is YYREEE (reference sequence). The DNA of the CDR3 is TGTGCCAGCAGCTTGGGACTAGCGGGGGGCGGGACCCAGTACTTC. Protein sequence: CASSLGLAGGGTQYF.

This chain connects TRBV25-1 to TRBJ2-7; perhaps TRBD1 as D (6 bases). Germline-derived CDR1 and CDR2 are MGHDK and SYGVNS. The CDR3 is 12 amino acids. Trimming removed 4 bases from V and 4 bases from J, with 8 bases in between. The CDR3 here is CASSAQGYEQYF. The CDR3 DNA reads as TGTGCCAGCAGTGCACAGGGTTACGAGCAGTACTTC.

The V call is TRBV3-1 (or the pseudogene TRBV3-2), the J call TRBJ2-1; D gene ambiguous. CDR3 length equals 12 residues. Germline assignment: CDR1 LGHDT and CDR2 YNNKEL (reference sequence). Trimming shortened V by 3 bases and J by 11 bases, and 11 bases separated the two germline ends. The CDR3 loop reads CASSHSGLQQFF. DNA for the CDR3: TGTGCCAGCAGCCATTCAGGTCTCCAGCAGTTCTTC.

The chain is built from TRBV19 and TRBJ1-2; the D gene is possibly TRBD1 (5 bases). Per germline, CDR1 LNHDA and CDR2 SQIVND (reference sequence). Trimming took off 3 bases at V and 3 bases at J, with 8 bases between the two ends. The CDR3 spans 13 residues. CDR3 protein: CASSIGGDYGYTF. CDR3 nucleotide sequence: TGTGCCAGTAGTATCGGAGGGGACTATGGCTACACCTTC. Full variable domain (rest looked up from reference TRBV19 and TRBJ1-2): DGGITQSPKYLFRKEGQNVTLSCEQNLNHDAMYWYRQDPGQGLRLIYYSQIVNDFQKGDIAEGYSVSREKKESFPLTVTSAQKNPTAFYLCASSIGGDYGYTFGSGTRLTVV.

The chain couples TRBV19 to TRBJ1-1; D is ambiguous. This CDR3 is built from 16 residues. With 3 bases removed from V and 3 bases from J, the gap between germline ends came to 17 bases. The germline V gene encodes CDR1 LNHDA and CDR2 SQIVND (reference sequence). The CDR3: CASSMVSVNLDTEAFF. CDR3 bases: TGTGCCAGTAGTATGGTGTCAGTCAATTTGGACACTGAAGCTTTCTTT.

The V call is TRBV7-9, the J call TRBJ1-1, with 8 bases lining up with TRBD1. CDR1 and CDR2 from the germline V gene are SEHNR and FQNEAQ (reference sequence). The trim removed 4 bases at V and 11 bases at J, leaving 3 bases unmatched. The CDR3 is 11 residues long. CDR3 coding DNA: TGTGCCAGCAGCTCGGGACAGGCGGCTTTCTTT. Protein product: CASSSGQAAFF. Looking up the rest from reference TRBV7-9 and TRBJ1-1 gives the full variable domain: DTGVSQNPRHKITKRGQNVTFRCDPISEHNRLYWYRQTLGQGPEFLTYFQNEAQLEKSRLLSDRFSAERPKGSFSTLEIQRTEQGDSAMYLCASSSGQAAFFGQGTRLTVV.

The gene calls are TRBV18 and TRBJ2-3, with D tentatively TRBD2 (7 bases). V lost 8 bases and J 4 bases, leaving 19 bases between the germline ends. Germline CDR1 and CDR2: KGHSH and LQKENI. CDR3 length: 15 residues. CDR3: CASREAVGAPDTQYF. The CDR3 DNA reads TGTGCCAGCCGGGAGGCAGTGGGGGCCCCAGATACGCAGTATTTT.

The rearrangement uses TRBV5-1 and TRBJ2-5; 8 nucleotides match TRBD1. This CDR3 has 14 residues. Germline loops: CDR1 SGHRS, CDR2 YFSETQ. With V trimmed by 4 bases and J by 5 bases, 7 bases remained unmatched. Here the CDR3 DNA reads TGCGCCAGCAGCAAACAGGGGGTGATTGAGACCCAGTACTTC. Translation gives CASSKQGVIETQYF. The complete variable domain, with remaining parts taken from reference TRBV5-1 and TRBJ2-5, reads KAGVTQTPRYLIKTRGQQVTLSCSPISGHRSVSWYQQTPGQGLQFLFEYFSETQRNKGNFPGRFSGRQFSNSRSEMNVSTLELGDSALYLCASSKQGVIETQYFGPGTRLLVL.

V gene TRBV11-2 combines with J gene TRBJ1-2; 8 bases are a match to TRBD1. This CDR3 spans 14 amino acids. V lost 6 bases and J lost 2; bases outside the gene matches: 5. Germline CDR1 and CDR2: SGHAT and FQNNGV. CDR3: CASSTRGRNYGYTF. In DNA form, the CDR3 reads TGTGCCAGCAGTACCAGGGGGCGAAACTATGGCTACACCTTC.